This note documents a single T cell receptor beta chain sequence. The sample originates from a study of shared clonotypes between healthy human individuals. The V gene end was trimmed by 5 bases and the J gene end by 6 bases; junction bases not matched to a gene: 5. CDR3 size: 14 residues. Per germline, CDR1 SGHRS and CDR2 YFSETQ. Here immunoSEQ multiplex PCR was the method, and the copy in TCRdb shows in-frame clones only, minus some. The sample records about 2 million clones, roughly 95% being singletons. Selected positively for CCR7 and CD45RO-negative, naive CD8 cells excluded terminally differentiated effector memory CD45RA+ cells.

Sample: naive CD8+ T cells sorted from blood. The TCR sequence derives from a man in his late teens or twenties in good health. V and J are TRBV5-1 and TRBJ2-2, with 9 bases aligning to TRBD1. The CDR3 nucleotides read TGCGCCAGCAGACCGGGACAGGGTGCCGGGGAGCTGTTTTTT. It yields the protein CASRPGQGAGELFF.